This TCR beta chain was documented in a study of cytomegalovirus exposure and HLA in healthy donors. General study results and limits: In a later analysis, across HLA loci, associated TCR counts were highest for DRB1, lowest for HLA-C. A later analysis by the authors found several of the most significant clusters apparently linked to common viral pathogens. Analysis performed later found around 15,000 TCR beta sequences associated with HLA alleles at 0.05 false discovery rate.

The CDR3 consists of 17 residues. Trimming took 5 bases from V and 0 from J; bases not matched to a gene: 9. Germline CDR1 PRHDT, CDR2 FYEKMQ (reference sequence). Worth noting for this clone: The antigen is unknown.

Researchers ran the PCR with 60 Vbeta and 13 Jbeta primers. Some clones are missing from TCRdb's copy, which holds only in-frame ones; the method was immunoSEQ multiplex PCR. The sample holds roughly 200,000 clones, around 80% seen once. The sequencing input was PBMCs. The sequence was obtained from a woman in her sixties in good health and CMV-seropositive. The chain employs TRBV13 and TRBJ2-1; 8 positions agree with TRBD1. CDR3 residues: CASSPRQGPSSYNEQFF. CDR3 sequence (DNA): TGTGCCAGCAGCCCTAGACAGGGGCCGAGCTCCTACAATGAGCAGTTCTTC.